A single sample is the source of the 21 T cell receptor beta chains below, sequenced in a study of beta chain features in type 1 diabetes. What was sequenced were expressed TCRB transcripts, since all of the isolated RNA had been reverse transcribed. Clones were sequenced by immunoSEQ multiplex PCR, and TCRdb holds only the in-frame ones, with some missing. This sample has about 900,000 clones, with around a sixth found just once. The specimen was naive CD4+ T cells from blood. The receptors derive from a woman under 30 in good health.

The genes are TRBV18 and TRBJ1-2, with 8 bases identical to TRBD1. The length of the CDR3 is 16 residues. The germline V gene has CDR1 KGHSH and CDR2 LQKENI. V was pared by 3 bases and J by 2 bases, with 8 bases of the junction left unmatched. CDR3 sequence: CASSPLSQGANYGYTF. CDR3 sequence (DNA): TGTGCCAGCTCACCGCTCAGCCAGGGGGCAAACTATGGCTACACCTTC.

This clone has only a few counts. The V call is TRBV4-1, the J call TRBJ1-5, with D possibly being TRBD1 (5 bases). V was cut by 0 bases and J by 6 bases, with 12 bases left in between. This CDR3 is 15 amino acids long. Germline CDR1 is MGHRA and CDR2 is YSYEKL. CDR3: CASSQDVGGGQPQHF. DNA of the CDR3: TGCGCCAGCAGCCAAGATGTGGGTGGGGGTCAGCCCCAGCATTTT.

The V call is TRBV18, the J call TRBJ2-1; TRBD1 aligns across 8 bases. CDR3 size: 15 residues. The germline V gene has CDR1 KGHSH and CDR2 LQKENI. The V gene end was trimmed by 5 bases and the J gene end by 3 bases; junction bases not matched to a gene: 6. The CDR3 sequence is CASSERQGSYNEQFF. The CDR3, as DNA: TGTGCCAGCTCAGAACGACAGGGGAGCTACAATGAGCAGTTCTTC.

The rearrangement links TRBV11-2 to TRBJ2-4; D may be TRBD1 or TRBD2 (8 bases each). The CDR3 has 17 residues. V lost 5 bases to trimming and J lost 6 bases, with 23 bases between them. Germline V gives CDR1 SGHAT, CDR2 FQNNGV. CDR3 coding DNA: TGTGCCAGCAGCAAACAGACAGGGGCTAGCGGGCGAAACATTCAGTACTTC. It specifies CASSKQTGASGRNIQYF.

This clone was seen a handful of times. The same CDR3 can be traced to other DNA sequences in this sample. The CDR3 bases are TGTGCCAGCAGCTTAGGGAGAGATACGCAGTATTTT. Translated: CASSLGRDTQYF. This sequence joins TRBV7-2 and TRBJ2-3, with D unclear. The V end was cut by 1 base, the J end by 5 bases, with 4 bases between. The CDR3 contains 12 residues. Germline CDR1 is SGHTA and CDR2 is FQGNSA.

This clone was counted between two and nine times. In DNA, the CDR3 is TGTGCCAGCAGCCCCGGAGGGACCGCTAGCAATCAGCCCCAGCATTTT. It yields the protein CASSPGGTASNQPQHF. The V and J genes are TRBV5-6 and TRBJ1-5, with TRBD1 as a possible D gene (5 bases). This CDR3 is built from 16 residues. Germline loops: CDR1 SGHDT, CDR2 YYEEEE. The V end was cut by 4 bases, the J end by 0 bases, with 14 bases between.

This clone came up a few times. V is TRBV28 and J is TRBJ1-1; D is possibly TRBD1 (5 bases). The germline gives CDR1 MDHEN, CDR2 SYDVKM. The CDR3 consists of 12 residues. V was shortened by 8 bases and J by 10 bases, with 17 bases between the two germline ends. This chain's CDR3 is CASGGTPSIAFF. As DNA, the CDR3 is TGTGCCAGCGGAGGGACGCCTTCTATAGCTTTCTTT.

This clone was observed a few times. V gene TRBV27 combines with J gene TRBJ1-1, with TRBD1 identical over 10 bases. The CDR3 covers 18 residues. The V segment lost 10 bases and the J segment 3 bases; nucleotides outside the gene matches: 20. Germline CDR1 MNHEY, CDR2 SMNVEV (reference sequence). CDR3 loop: CATLVRQGARRQDTEAFF. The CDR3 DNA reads TGTGCCACGCTCGTGAGACAGGGGGCTCGTCGACAGGACACTGAAGCTTTCTTT.

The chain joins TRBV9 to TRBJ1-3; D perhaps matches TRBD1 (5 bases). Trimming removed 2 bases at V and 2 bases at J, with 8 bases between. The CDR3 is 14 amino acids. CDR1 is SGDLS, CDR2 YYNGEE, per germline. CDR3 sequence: CASSVGVPGNTIYF. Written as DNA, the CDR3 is TGTGCCAGCAGCGTGGGGGTTCCTGGAAACACCATATATTTT. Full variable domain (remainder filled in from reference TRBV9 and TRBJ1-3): DSGVTQTPKHLITATGQRVTLRCSPRSGDLSVYWYQQSLDQGLQFLIQYYNGEERAKGNILERFSAQQFPDLHSELNLSSLELGDSALYFCASSVGVPGNTIYFGEGSWLTVV.

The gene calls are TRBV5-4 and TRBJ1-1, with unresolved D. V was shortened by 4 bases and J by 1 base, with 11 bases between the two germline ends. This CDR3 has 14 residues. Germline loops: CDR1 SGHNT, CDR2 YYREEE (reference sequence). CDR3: CASSTTGWNTEAFF. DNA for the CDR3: TGTGCCAGCAGCACTACCGGATGGAACACTGAAGCTTTCTTT.

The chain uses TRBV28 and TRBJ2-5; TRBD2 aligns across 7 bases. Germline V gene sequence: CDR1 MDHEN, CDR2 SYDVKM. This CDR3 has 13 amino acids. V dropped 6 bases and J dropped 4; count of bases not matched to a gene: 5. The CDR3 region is CASSWTRRETQYF. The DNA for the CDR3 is TGTGCCAGCAGCTGGACTAGGCGAGAGACCCAGTACTTC. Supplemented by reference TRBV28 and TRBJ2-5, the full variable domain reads DVKVTQSSRYLVKRTGEKVFLECVQDMDHENMFWYRQDPGLGLRLIYFSYDVKMKEKGDIPEGYSVSREKKERFSLILESASTNQTSMYLCASSWTRRETQYFGPGTRLLVL.

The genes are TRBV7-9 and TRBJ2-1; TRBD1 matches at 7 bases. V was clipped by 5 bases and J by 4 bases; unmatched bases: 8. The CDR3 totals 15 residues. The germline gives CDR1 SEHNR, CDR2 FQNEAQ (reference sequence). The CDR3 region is CASSRPGTAYNEQFF. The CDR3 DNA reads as TGTGCCAGCAGCCGACCCGGGACAGCGTACAATGAGCAGTTCTTC.

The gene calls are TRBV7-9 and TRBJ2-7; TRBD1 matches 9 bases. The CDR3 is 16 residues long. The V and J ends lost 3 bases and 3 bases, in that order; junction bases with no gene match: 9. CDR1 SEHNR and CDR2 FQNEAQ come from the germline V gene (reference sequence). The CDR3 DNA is TGTGCCAGCAGCTTTGATCCGGGACAGGGATTCTACGAGCAGTACTTC. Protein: CASSFDPGQGFYEQYF.

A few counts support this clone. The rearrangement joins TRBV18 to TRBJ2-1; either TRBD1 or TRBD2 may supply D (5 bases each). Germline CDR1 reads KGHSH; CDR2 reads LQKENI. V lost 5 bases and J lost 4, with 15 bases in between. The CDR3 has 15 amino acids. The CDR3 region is CASSLTADRYNEQFF. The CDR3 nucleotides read TGTGCCAGCTCATTGACAGCGGATCGATACAATGAGCAGTTCTTC.

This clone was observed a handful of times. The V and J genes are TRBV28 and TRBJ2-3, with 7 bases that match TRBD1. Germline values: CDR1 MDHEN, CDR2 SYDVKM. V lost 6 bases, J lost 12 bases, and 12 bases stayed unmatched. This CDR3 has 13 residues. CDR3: CASRTGTASSQYF. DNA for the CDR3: TGTGCCAGCAGGACCGGGACAGCTTCGTCTCAGTATTTT.

For the CDR3, the DNA is TGTGCCGGGTCCACCGAAGGGATCTACGAGCAGTACTTC. Protein sequence: CAGSTEGIYEQYF. The V call is TRBV2, the J call TRBJ2-7; D gene uncertain. Germline CDR1 reads SNHLY; CDR2 reads FYNNEI. The V end was cut by 11 bases, the J end by 3 bases, with 17 bases between. CDR3 length: 13 residues.

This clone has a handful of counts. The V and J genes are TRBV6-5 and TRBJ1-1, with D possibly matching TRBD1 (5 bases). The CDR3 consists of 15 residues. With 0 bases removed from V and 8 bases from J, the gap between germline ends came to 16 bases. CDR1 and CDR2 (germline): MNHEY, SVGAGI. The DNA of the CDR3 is TGTGCCAGCAGTTACTCGATCAGGGTTAGGATGGAAGCTTTCTTT. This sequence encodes CASSYSIRVRMEAFF.

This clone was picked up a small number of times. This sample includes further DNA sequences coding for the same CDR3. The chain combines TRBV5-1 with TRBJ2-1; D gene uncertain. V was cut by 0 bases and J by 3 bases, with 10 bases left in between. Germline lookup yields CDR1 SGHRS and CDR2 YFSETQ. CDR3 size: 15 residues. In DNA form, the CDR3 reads TGCGCCAGCAGCTTGGCCGGGTCGCTCTACAATGAGCAGTTCTTC. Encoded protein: CASSLAGSLYNEQFF.

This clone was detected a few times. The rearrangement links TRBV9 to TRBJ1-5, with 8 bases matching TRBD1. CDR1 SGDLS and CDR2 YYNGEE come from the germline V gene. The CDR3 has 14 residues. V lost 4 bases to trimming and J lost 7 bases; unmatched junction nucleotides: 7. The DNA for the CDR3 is TGTGCCAGCAGCCCGGACAGGGTCGGGCAGCCCCAGCATTTT. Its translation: CASSPDRVGQPQHF. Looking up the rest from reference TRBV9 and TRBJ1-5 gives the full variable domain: DSGVTQTPKHLITATGQRVTLRCSPRSGDLSVYWYQQSLDQGLQFLIQYYNGEERAKGNILERFSAQQFPDLHSELNLSSLELGDSALYFCASSPDRVGQPQHFGDGTRLSIL.

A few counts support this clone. The CDR3 sequence is CASSETGEGTQYF. CDR3 nucleotide sequence: TGTGCCAGCAGTGAGACGGGAGAAGGGACCCAGTACTTC. The chain recombines TRBV2 with TRBJ2-5; perhaps TRBD2 as D (6 bases). The length of the CDR3 is 13 residues. CDR1 SNHLY and CDR2 FYNNEI come from the germline V gene. Trimming removed 3 bases at V and 7 bases at J, with 12 bases between.

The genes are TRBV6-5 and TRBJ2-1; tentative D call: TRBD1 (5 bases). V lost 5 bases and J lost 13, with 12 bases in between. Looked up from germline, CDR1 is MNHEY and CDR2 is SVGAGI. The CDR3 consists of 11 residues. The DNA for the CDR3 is TGTGCCAGCAGTCAAGGCAGGGATCAGTTCTTC. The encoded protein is CASSQGRDQFF.